The source of this TCR beta chain is a study of blood T cell repertoires in COVID-19. Study details: Whether acute or convalescent, the COVID-19 samples came from the United States, Italy and Spain.

Measured with immunoSEQ multiplex PCR; TCRdb has only the in-frame clones, and not every one. The table records about 160,000 clones, around four fifths of them present only once. The V gene end was trimmed by 1 base and the J gene end by 2 bases; junction bases not matched to a gene: 4. The CDR3 has 16 amino acids. Germline V gene data show CDR1 as SGHVS and CDR2 as FNYEAQ. Sequenced sample: peripheral blood. This TCR came from a man aged 70 or older with acute or convalescent COVID-19. The rearrangement uses TRBV7-6 and TRBJ2-2, with 7 bases fitting TRBD2. The CDR3 region is CASSLVASGNTGELFF. The CDR3 DNA is TGTGCCAGCAGCTTAGTGGCTAGCGGAAACACCGGGGAGCTGTTTTTT.